This T cell receptor (beta chain) was identified during a study of T cells in Graves' hyperthyroidism and ophthalmopathy. Fresh peripheral blood, around 11 ml of it, supplied the PBMCs. It was RNA transcripts that yielded the amplified TCR beta CDR3 regions. An initial round of RT-PCR targeting the TCR CDR3 relied on the HTBI primer set. TCRdb re-derived calls from the multiplex PCR reads in MiXCR, one entry per CDR3 protein. The table lists about 410,000 distinct CDR3 sequences, 14% to 15% of them singletons. This clonotype was seen repeatedly, ten times or more. Trimming cost V 3 bases and J 6 bases; bases outside gene matches: 5. Germline V gene lookup returns CDR1 SGHKS and CDR2 YYEKEE (reference sequence). The CDR3 extends over 14 amino acids.

The source is a man aged 18 to 30 with Graves' ophthalmopathy. Material: blood. The V and J genes are TRBV5-5 and TRBJ1-1; 10 bases agree with TRBD1. The CDR3 nucleotides read TGTGCCAGCAGCTACGGACAGGGGGTCGCTGAAGCTTTCTTT. It encodes CASSYGQGVAEAFF.